The entry below describes one T cell receptor beta chain. The junction had 2 bases not matched to a gene; V was cut back by 6 bases and J by 7 bases. Germline CDR1 is PRHDT and CDR2 is FYEKMQ (reference sequence). CDR3 length: 11 residues. Using immunoSEQ multiplex PCR, the repertoire was profiled, and TCRdb retains in-frame clones only, with some absent. The sample has over 80,000 clones, around 74% seen once. This sample is drawn from a study of blood T cell repertoires in COVID-19. Study background: Collection of acute and convalescent COVID-19 samples took place in the United States, Italy and Spain. Sources were T cells, B-cell-depleted T cells, or PBMCs; the material itself was cDNA or gDNA.

The receptor comes from a woman of 80 years or more with active or convalescent COVID-19. This rearrangement joins TRBV13 to TRBJ2-7, with 8 bases identical to TRBD2. Specimen: peripheral blood. The CDR3 DNA follows: TGTGCCAGCAGACTAGCGGAGGAGCAGTACTTC. Amino acid sequence: CASRLAEEQYF. The full variable domain, rest sourced from reference TRBV13 and TRBJ2-7, is AAGVIQSPRHLIKEKRETATLKCYPIPRHDTVYWYQQGPGQDPQFLISFYEKMQSDKGSIPDRFSAQQFSDYHSELNMSSLELGDSALYFCASRLAEEQYFGPGTRLTVT.